The 20 T cell receptor beta chains below all came from one sample that was sequenced in a study of blood T cell repertoires in COVID-19. Measured with immunoSEQ multiplex PCR; TCRdb has only the in-frame clones, and not every one. The sample lists 400,000 or so clones, about 88% occurring once. Material: peripheral blood. The receptors originated from a woman between 35 and 50 years old with COVID-19, enrolled during active disease.

The rearrangement joins TRBV6-6 to TRBJ1-1, with a weak D call TRBD1 (6 bases). V shed 4 bases and J shed 4 bases, with 19 bases lying between them. Germline assignment: CDR1 MNHNY and CDR2 SVGAGI (reference sequence). This CDR3 has 16 residues. CDR3 sequence: CASSSGVVALGTEAFF. CDR3 sequence (DNA): TGTGCCAGCAGTTCAGGGGTAGTGGCCCTGGGCACTGAAGCTTTCTTT.

This clone is a singleton in its sample. The chain is built from TRBV19 and TRBJ1-5; D is perhaps TRBD1 (6 bases). V was clipped by 2 bases and J by 5 bases, with 19 bases between them. The CDR3 contains 17 residues. Germline assignment: CDR1 LNHDA and CDR2 SQIVND (reference sequence). This CDR3 reads CASSILPPDRRDQPQHF. The CDR3 coding sequence is TGTGCCAGTAGTATACTACCTCCGGACAGAAGGGATCAGCCCCAGCATTTT.

The CDR3 reads CASRPSGSSYEQYF. For the CDR3, the DNA is TGTGCCAGCAGGCCAAGCGGGTCCTCCTACGAGCAGTACTTC. The rearrangement joins TRBV6-5 to TRBJ2-7; tentatively, D is TRBD2 (6 bases). With 6 bases removed from V and 0 bases from J, the gap between germline ends came to 12 bases. The germline V gene encodes CDR1 MNHEY and CDR2 SVGAGI. The CDR3 totals 14 residues.

This clone was picked up one time. The J gene is TRBJ2-7, the V gene TRBV5-1, with D possibly being TRBD2 (5 bases). The V gene lost 4 bases and the J gene lost 2 bases, with 16 bases spanning the gap. In germline, CDR1 is SGHRS, CDR2 YFSETQ. The CDR3 has 15 amino acids. CDR3 sequence: CASSLSGKGTYEQYF. CDR3 coding DNA: TGCGCCAGCAGCCTGTCCGGGAAGGGAACCTACGAGCAGTACTTC.

The chain uses TRBV7-2 and TRBJ1-1; no clear D. The V gene lost 2 bases and the J gene lost 4 bases, with 8 bases spanning the gap. CDR1 SGHTA and CDR2 FQGNSA come from the germline V gene. The CDR3 extends over 13 amino acids. Here the CDR3 reads CASSLWQRTEAFF. CDR3 sequence (DNA): TGTGCCAGCAGCTTATGGCAACGCACTGAAGCTTTCTTT. The variable domain in full, completed from reference TRBV7-2 and TRBJ1-1, reads GAGVSQSPSNKVTEKGKDVELRCDPISGHTALYWYRQSLGQGLEFLIYFQGNSAPDKSGLPSDRFSAERTGGSVSTLTIQRTQQEDSAVYLCASSLWQRTEAFFGQGTRLTVV.

This rearrangement joins TRBV13 to TRBJ2-1; 10 positions match TRBD2. CDR3 size: 15 residues. J gave up 5 bases and V 5 bases, and 6 bases lay outside the gene matches. The germline gives CDR1 PRHDT, CDR2 FYEKMQ (reference sequence). CDR3 in DNA: TGTGCCAGCAGCCCTCTAGCGGGAGAAAACAATGAGCAGTTCTTC. It codes for CASSPLAGENNEQFF. Using reference TRBV13 and TRBJ2-1 for the parts outside the CDR3, the full variable domain is AAGVIQSPRHLIKEKRETATLKCYPIPRHDTVYWYQQGPGQDPQFLISFYEKMQSDKGSIPDRFSAQQFSDYHSELNMSSLELGDSALYFCASSPLAGENNEQFFGPGTRLTVL.

The chain carries TRBV27 and TRBJ2-2; D gene uncertain. Trimming took off 6 bases at V and 8 bases at J, with 10 bases between the two ends. From germline, CDR1 is MNHEY and CDR2 SMNVEV (reference sequence). The CDR3 runs to 12 residues. In DNA form, the CDR3 reads TGTGCCAGCAGCCTCCTCCCGGGGGAGCTGTTTTTT. This gives the protein CASSLLPGELFF.

There are a few counts of this clone. The V gene is TRBV10-2, the J gene TRBJ1-1; TRBD1 is a possible D gene (5 bases). In germline, CDR1 is WSHSY, CDR2 SAAADI. This CDR3 has 12 residues. The V and J ends lost 1 base and 6 bases respectively, with 6 bases between them. CDR3 bases: TGCGCCAGCAGTGAGTGGGGGGCTGAAGCTTTCTTT. This gives the protein CASSEWGAEAFF.

This sequence joins TRBV9 and TRBJ2-1; D call uncertain. There are 16 residues in the CDR3. Germline CDR1 is SGDLS and CDR2 is YYNGEE. The V gene lost 0 bases and the J gene lost 1 base, with 11 bases spanning the gap. This chain's CDR3 is CASSVAAEPSYNEQFF. CDR3 bases: TGTGCCAGCAGCGTAGCGGCGGAACCTTCCTACAATGAGCAGTTCTTC.

V gene TRBV30 combines with J gene TRBJ1-2; D ambiguous. Germline CDR1 is GTSNPN and CDR2 is SVGIG (reference sequence). This CDR3 contains 15 residues. V was trimmed by 2 bases and J by 1 base, leaving 14 bases between them. The CDR3 reads CAWSTVRGLNYGYTF. CDR3 coding DNA: TGTGCCTGGAGTACGGTTCGGGGTCTTAACTATGGCTACACCTTC. The complete variable domain, with remaining parts taken from reference TRBV30 and TRBJ1-2, reads SQTIHQWPATLVQPVGSPLSLECTVEGTSNPNLYWYRQAAGRGLQLLFYSVGIGQISSEVPQNLSASRPQDRQFILSSKKLLLSDSGFYLCAWSTVRGLNYGYTFGSGTRLTVV.

The chain couples TRBV24-1 to TRBJ1-6; the match to TRBD1 covers 9 bases. The CDR3 length is 16 residues. With V trimmed by 3 bases and J by 9 bases, 8 bases remained unmatched. CDR1 and CDR2 from the germline V gene are KGHDR and SFDVKD. The CDR3 is CATSDGRGTGSSPLHF. DNA of the CDR3: TGTGCCACCAGTGATGGTCGTGGGACAGGGTCTTCACCCCTCCACTTT.

The chain combines TRBV2 with TRBJ2-2, with 14 bases identical to TRBD2. The length of the CDR3 is 15 residues. Germline V gene lookup returns CDR1 SNHLY and CDR2 FYNNEI. Trimming at V came to 6 bases and at J to 3 bases, leaving 0 bases not matched to a gene. This CDR3 is CASRGLAGDTGELFF. In nucleotides, the CDR3 is TGTGCCAGCAGGGGACTAGCGGGAGACACCGGGGAGCTGTTTTTT.

V and J are TRBV5-1 and TRBJ2-6, with D maybe TRBD1 (6 bases). Germline assignment: CDR1 SGHRS and CDR2 YFSETQ. V lost 5 bases, J lost 3 bases, and 12 bases lay in between. The CDR3 consists of 15 residues. DNA for the CDR3: TGCGCCAGCAGTTCAACAGGGAGTGGGGCCAACGTCCTGACTTTC. Translating gives CASSSTGSGANVLTF.

This clone was seen just once. The chain couples TRBV9 to TRBJ1-3, with unresolved D. Germline V lookup: CDR1 SGDLS, CDR2 YYNGEE. V was trimmed by 0 bases and J by 0 bases, leaving 10 bases between them. CDR3 length: 16 amino acids. This chain's CDR3 is CASSVVGRHSGNTIYF. In DNA form, the CDR3 reads TGTGCCAGCAGCGTAGTTGGCCGACACTCTGGAAACACCATATATTTT. Full variable domain (rest looked up from reference TRBV9 and TRBJ1-3): DSGVTQTPKHLITATGQRVTLRCSPRSGDLSVYWYQQSLDQGLQFLIQYYNGEERAKGNILERFSAQQFPDLHSELNLSSLELGDSALYFCASSVVGRHSGNTIYFGEGSWLTVV.

Written as DNA, the CDR3 is TGTGCCAGCAGCTCAATGATTGGGGCCTCGAGGCCCAATCAGCCCCAGCATTTT. Amino acids: CASSSMIGASRPNQPQHF. V is TRBV5-8 and J is TRBJ1-5; possible D gene TRBD1, 5 bases. Trimming took 3 bases from V and 3 from J, leaving 22 bases between them. There are 18 residues in the CDR3. Germline values: CDR1 SGHTS, CDR2 YDEGEE.

The rearrangement links TRBV7-2 to TRBJ1-3; 9 nucleotides agree with TRBD1. CDR1 and CDR2 (germline): SGHTA, FQGNSA. This CDR3 has 16 amino acids. The V segment lost 0 bases and the J segment 2 bases; nucleotides outside the gene matches: 2. The CDR3 region is CASSLARQGAGNTIYF. The DNA for the CDR3 is TGTGCCAGCAGCTTAGCGCGACAGGGGGCTGGAAACACCATATATTTT.

The chain carries TRBV11-1 and TRBJ2-7, with TRBD2 identical over 8 bases. The V segment lost 3 bases and the J segment 1 base; nucleotides outside the gene matches: 2. The CDR3 totals 14 residues. Germline loops: CDR1 SGHAT, CDR2 FQDESV (reference sequence). CDR3 nucleotides: TGTGCCAGCAGCTTCTCTAGCGGGTCCTACGAGCAGTACTTC. It translates to CASSFSSGSYEQYF.

J is TRBJ1-1 and V is TRBV9, with D tentatively TRBD1 (5 bases). This CDR3 is built from 14 residues. The V and J ends lost 3 bases and 0 bases respectively, with 9 bases between them. Germline CDR1 SGDLS, CDR2 YYNGEE. The CDR3 bases are TGTGCCAGCAGCGCCGACAGTCTGAACACTGAAGCTTTCTTT. Its protein is CASSADSLNTEAFF.

This clone appeared a few times. The gene calls are TRBV20-1 and TRBJ1-2; D gene ambiguous. CDR1 and CDR2 (germline): DFQATT, SNEGSKA (reference sequence). The CDR3 has 11 residues. The V gene lost 7 bases and the J gene lost 7 bases, with 13 bases spanning the gap. The CDR3, as DNA: TGCAGTGGTGGACGCGCGGGTGGCTACACCTTC. Protein sequence: CSGGRAGGYTF.

The gene calls are TRBV12-3 or TRBV12-4 and TRBJ2-2; the D gene is possibly TRBD1 (6 bases). The CDR3 runs to 13 residues. V was cut by 6 bases and J by 7 bases, with 12 bases left in between. The CDR3 is CASRKGGVGELFF. In nucleotides, the CDR3 is TGTGCCAGCAGAAAAGGGGGAGTCGGGGAGCTGTTTTTT.